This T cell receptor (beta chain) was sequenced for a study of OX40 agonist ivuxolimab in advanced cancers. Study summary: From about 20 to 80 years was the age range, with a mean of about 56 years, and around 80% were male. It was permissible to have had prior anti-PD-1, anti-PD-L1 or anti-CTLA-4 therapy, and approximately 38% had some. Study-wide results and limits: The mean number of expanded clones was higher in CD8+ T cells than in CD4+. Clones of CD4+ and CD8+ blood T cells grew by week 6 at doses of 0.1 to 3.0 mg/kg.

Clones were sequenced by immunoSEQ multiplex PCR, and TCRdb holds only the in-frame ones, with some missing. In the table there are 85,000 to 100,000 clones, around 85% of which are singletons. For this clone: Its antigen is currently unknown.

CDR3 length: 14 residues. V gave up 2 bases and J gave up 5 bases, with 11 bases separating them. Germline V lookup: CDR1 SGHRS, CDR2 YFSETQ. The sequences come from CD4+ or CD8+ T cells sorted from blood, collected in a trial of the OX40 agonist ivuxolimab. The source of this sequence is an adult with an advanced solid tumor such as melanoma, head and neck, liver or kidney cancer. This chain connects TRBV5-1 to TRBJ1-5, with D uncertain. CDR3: CASSLSWFDQPQHF. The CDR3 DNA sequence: TGCGCCAGCAGCTTATCGTGGTTCGATCAGCCCCAGCATTTT.